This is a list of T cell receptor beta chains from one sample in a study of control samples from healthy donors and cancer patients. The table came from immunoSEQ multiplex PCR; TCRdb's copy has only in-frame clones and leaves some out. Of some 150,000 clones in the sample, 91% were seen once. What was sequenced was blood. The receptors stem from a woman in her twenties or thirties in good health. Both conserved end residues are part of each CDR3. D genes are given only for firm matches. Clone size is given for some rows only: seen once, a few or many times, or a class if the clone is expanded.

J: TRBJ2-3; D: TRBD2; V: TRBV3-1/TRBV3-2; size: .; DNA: TGTGCCAGCAGCCAAGATTTGGGTGCTAGCGGGAGTTATACGCAGTATTTT; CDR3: CASSQDLGASGSYTQYF
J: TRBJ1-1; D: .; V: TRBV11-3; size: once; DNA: TGTGCCAGCAGCCCGGGACGGCTCAACACTGAAGCTTTCTTT; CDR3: CASSPGRLNTEAFF
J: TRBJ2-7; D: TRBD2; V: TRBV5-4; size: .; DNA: TGTGCCAGCAGCTTGGTTAGCGGGGCCTCCTACGAGCAGTACTTC; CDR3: CASSLVSGASYEQYF
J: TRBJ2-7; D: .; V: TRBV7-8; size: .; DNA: TGTGCCAGCAGCTTAGGGGTCAGGGCCTACGAGCAGTACTTC; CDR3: CASSLGVRAYEQYF
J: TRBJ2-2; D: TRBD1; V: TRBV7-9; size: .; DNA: TGTGCCAGCAGCCCCGGACAGGTTAACACCGGGGAGCTGTTTTTT; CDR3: CASSPGQVNTGELFF
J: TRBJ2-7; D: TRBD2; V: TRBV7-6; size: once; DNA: TGTGCCAGCAGCTTAGGCGGGGGGGCGCGTGAGCAGTACTTC; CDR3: CASSLGGGAREQYF
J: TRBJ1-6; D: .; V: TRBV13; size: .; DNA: TGTGCCAGCAGCTTGGGGAGCTCCTATAATTCACCCCTCCACTTT; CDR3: CASSLGSSYNSPLHF
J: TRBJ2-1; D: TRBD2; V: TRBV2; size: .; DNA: TGTGCCAGCGCCGGGACTAGGGGGGCCAATGAGCAGTTCTTC; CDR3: CASAGTRGANEQFF
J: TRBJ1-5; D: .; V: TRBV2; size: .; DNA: TGTGCCAGCAGTTCAGAGAGCAATCAGCCCCAGCATTTT; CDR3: CASSSESNQPQHF
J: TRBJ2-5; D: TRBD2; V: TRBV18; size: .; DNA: TGTGCCAGCTCACCACCGATTAGCGGGGCCCTCCTCCAAGAGACCCAGTACTTC; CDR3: CASSPPISGALLQETQYF
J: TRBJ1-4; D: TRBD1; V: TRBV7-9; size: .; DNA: TGTGCCAGCAGCTTAGGACAGGGAGCTAATGAAAAACTGTTTTTT; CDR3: CASSLGQGANEKLFF
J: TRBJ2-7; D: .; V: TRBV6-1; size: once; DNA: TGTGCCAGCAGTGAAGGCGGTGGGGGATCCTACGAGCAGTACTTC; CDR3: CASSEGGGGSYEQYF
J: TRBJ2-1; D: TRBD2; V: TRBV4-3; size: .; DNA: TGCGCCAGCAGCCAAGCCGGGACTAGCGGCTCCTACAATGAGCAGTTCTTC; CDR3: CASSQAGTSGSYNEQFF
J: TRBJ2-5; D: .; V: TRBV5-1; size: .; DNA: TGCGCCAGCAGCACCGGGACGGCCCAAGAGACCCAGTACTTC; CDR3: CASSTGTAQETQYF
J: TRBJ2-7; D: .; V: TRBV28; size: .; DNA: TGTGCCAGCAGCGCGGACGTCTACGAGCAGTACTTC; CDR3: CASSADVYEQYF
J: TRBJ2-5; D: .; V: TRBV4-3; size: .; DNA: TGCGCCAGCAGCCAAGACAGGTGGGAGACCCAGTACTTC; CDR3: CASSQDRWETQYF
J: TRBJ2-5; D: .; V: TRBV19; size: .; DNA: TGTGCCAGTAGTATATCGGGCGGAGGGGAAGAGACCCAGTACTTC; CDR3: CASSISGGGEETQYF
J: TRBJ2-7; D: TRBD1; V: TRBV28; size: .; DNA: TGTGCCAGCAGTTTAGTACTCGGACAGGGGAACTACGAGCAGTACTTC; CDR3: CASSLVLGQGNYEQYF
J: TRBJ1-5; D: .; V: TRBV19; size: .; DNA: TGTGCCAGTAGTATACTAGTGACAGCGAATAGCAATCAGCCCCAGCATTTT; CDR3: CASSILVTANSNQPQHF
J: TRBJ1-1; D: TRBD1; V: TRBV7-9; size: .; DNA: TGTGCCAGCAGCCTCCAGGGGGGAGTGAACACTGAAGCTTTCTTT; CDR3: CASSLQGGVNTEAFF
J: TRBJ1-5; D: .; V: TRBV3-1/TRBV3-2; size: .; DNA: TGTGCCAGCAGCCGGCGGGACGGCAATCAGCCCCAGCATTTT; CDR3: CASSRRDGNQPQHF
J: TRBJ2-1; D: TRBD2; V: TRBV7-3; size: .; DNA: TGTGCCAGCAGCCCGGGACTAGCGGGAGGTGGTTGGAATGAGCAGCTCTTC; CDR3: CASSPGLAGGGWNEQLF
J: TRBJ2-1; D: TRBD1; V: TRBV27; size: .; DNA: TGTGCCAGCAGTTTTGGACAGGGCCATGAGCAGTTCTTC; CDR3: CASSFGQGHEQFF
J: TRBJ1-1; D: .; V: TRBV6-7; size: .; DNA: TGTGCCAGCAGTTACGGGAAGACAAAAGCTTTCTTT; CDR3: CASSYGKTKAFF
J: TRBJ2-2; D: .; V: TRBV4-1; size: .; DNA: TGCGCCAGCAGCCAAGGATTCGCTAGGAACACCGGGGAGCTGTTTTTT; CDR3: CASSQGFARNTGELFF
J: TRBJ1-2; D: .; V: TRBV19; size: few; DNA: TGTGCCAGTAGTATAGATTTCGGAACAGGCCAAGTCTATGGCTACACCTTC; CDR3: CASSIDFGTGQVYGYTF
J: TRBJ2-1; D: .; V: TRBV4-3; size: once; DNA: TGCGCCAGCAGCCCCGACGGCCAGGGTCTCAATGAGCAGTTCTTC; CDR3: CASSPDGQGLNEQFF
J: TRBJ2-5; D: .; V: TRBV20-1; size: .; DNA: TGCAGTGCTAGCGGCAGGGAGACCCAGTACTTC; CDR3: CSASGRETQYF
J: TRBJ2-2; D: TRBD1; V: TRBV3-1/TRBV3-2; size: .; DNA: TGTGCCAGCAGCCGGACAGGGGGCGGCACCGGGGAGCTGTTTTTT; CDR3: CASSRTGGGTGELFF
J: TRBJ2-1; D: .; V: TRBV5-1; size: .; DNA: TGCGCCAGCAGCTTGGCGGCAGGGTTTGAGCAGTTCTTC; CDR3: CASSLAAGFEQFF
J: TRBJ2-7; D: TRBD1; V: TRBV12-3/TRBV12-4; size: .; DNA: TGTGCCAGCACCGACAGGGCCTACGAGCAGTACTTC; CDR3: CASTDRAYEQYF
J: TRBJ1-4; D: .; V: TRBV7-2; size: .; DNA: TGTGCCAGCAGCTTAGAAGGGCCGATTGAAAAACTGTTTTTT; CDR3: CASSLEGPIEKLFF
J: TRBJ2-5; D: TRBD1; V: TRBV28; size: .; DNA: TGTGCCAGCAGTTTGGGACAGGTGGAGACCCAGTACTTC; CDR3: CASSLGQVETQYF
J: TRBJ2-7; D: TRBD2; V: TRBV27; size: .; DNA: TGTGCCAGCAGTTTAGGTCGCGGGAGAGCCTACGAGCAGTACTTC; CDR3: CASSLGRGRAYEQYF
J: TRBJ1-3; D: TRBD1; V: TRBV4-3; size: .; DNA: TGCGCCAGCAGCCAAGGTGTGGGACAGGGTGTCGGAAACACCATATATTTT; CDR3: CASSQGVGQGVGNTIYF
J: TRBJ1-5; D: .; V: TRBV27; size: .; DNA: TGTGCCAGCAGTTTAGTAGGGAATAGCAATCAGCCCCAGCATTTT; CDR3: CASSLVGNSNQPQHF
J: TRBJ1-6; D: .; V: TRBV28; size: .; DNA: TGTGCCAGCAGTTTCTTGAGGGGGAATAATTCACCCCTCCACTTT; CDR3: CASSFLRGNNSPLHF
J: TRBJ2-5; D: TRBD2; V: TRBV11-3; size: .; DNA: TGTGCCAGCAGCTTAGTGGTGTCTAGCGGGAGTAGGGAGACCCAGTACTTC; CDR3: CASSLVVSSGSRETQYF
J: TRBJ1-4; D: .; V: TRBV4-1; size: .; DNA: TGCGCCAGCAGTGTGGTACCTAATGAAAAACTGTTTTTT; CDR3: CASSVVPNEKLFF
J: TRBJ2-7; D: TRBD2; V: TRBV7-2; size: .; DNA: TGTGCCAGCAGGCCCGGGACTAGCGGGAGGGCAGTCGAGCAGTACTTC; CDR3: CASRPGTSGRAVEQYF
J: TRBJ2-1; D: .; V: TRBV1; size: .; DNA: TGCACCAGCAGCCGGGGGGGATGCTCCTACAATGAGCAGTTCTTC; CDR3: CTSSRGGCSYNEQFF
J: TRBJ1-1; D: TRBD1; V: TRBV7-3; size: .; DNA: TGTGCCAGCAGCTTAGGGACAGGGACTGAAGCTTTCTTT; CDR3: CASSLGTGTEAFF
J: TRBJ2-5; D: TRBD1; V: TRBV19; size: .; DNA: TGTGCCAGTAGTATAGATGGGACAGTAGAGACCCAGTACTTC; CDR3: CASSIDGTVETQYF
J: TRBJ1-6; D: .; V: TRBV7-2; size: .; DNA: TGTGCCAGCAGCTTGCAGGGAGTTAATTCACCCCTCCACTTT; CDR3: CASSLQGVNSPLHF
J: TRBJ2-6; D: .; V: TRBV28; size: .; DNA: TGTGCCAGCAGTTTATCAGGGAATGGGGCCAACGTCCTGACTTTC; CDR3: CASSLSGNGANVLTF
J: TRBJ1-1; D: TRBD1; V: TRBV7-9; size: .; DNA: TGTGCCAGCAGCTTAGGACAGGGGGAAGCTTTCTTT; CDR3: CASSLGQGEAFF
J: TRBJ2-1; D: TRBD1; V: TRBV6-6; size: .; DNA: TGTGCCAGCAGTTACACGGGACAGGGGGGTGGTGAGCAGTTCTTC; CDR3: CASSYTGQGGGEQFF
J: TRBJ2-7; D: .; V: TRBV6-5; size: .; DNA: TGTGCCAGCAGTTACGGACGGAGATCCTACGAGCAGTACTTC; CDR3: CASSYGRRSYEQYF
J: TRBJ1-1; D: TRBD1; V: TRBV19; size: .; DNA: TGTGCCAGTAGTAGGGACAGAGACACTGAAGCTTTCTTT; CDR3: CASSRDRDTEAFF
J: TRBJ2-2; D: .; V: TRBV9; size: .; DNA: TGTGCCAGCAGCGCCGAGAACACCGGGGAGCTGTTTTTT; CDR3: CASSAENTGELFF
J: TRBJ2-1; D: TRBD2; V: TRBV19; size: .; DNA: TGTGCCAGTAATCCAACTAGCGGGGGGGCCCACAATGAGCAGTTCTTC; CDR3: CASNPTSGGAHNEQFF
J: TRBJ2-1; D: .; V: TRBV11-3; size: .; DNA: TGTGCCAGCAGCTTAGGGGCCTACAATGAGCAGTTCTTC; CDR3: CASSLGAYNEQFF
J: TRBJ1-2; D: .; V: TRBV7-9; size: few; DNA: TGTGCCAGCAGCTCGGGACTCCCGCTCTATGGCTACACCTTC; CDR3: CASSSGLPLYGYTF
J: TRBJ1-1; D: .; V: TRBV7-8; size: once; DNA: TGTGCCAGCAGTACAGGGTCTAACACTGAAGCTTTCTTT; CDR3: CASSTGSNTEAFF
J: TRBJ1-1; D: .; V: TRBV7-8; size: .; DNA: TGTGCCAGCAGCTTAGCCCTGAACACTGAAGCTTTCTTT; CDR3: CASSLALNTEAFF